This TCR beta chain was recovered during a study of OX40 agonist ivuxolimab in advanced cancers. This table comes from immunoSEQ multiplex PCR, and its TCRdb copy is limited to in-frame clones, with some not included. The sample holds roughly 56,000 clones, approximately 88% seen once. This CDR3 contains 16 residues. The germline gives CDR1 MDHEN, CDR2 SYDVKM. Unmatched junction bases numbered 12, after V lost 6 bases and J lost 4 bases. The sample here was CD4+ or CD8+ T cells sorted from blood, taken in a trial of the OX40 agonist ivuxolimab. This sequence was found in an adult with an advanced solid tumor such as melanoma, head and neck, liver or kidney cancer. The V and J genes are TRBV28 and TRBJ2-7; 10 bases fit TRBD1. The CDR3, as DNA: TGTGCCAGCAGCGGGTACCGAGGGACAGGGGATTACGAGCAGTACTTC. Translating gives CASSGYRGTGDYEQYF. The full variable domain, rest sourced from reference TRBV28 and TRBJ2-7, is DVKVTQSSRYLVKRTGEKVFLECVQDMDHENMFWYRQDPGLGLRLIYFSYDVKMKEKGDIPEGYSVSREKKERFSLILESASTNQTSMYLCASSGYRGTGDYEQYFGPGTRLTVT.